The source of this T cell receptor (beta chain) is a study of T cell repertoires in cytomegalovirus infection. Study background: CMV epitopes in the study were HLA-C-restricted (recently identified) and HLA-B-restricted (well studied). Public TCR beta signatures were indicative of both CMV infection and a matching HLA type.

Overall study findings and caveats: The ex vivo response was dominated by HLA-C-restricted CMV-specific TCR beta clonotypes.

TCRdb itself ran the reads through MiXCR, one entry per CDR3 protein. The table includes approximately 270,000 distinct CDR3 sequences, 20% to 25% detected once. CDR1 and CDR2 (germline): MDHEN, SYDVKM. The CDR3 loop spans 13 amino acids. The V end was cut by 5 bases, the J end by 2 bases, with 8 bases between. This clonotype was counted a few times. Its antigen remains unknown. The clonotype comes from a human donor in good health (CMV status not recorded). Some clones in this sample may be carry-over from other donors' samples. Sequences were derived from cultured PBMCs, sampled from culture after CMV antigen stimulation. The chain uses TRBV28 and TRBJ2-3; D is unclear. This CDR3 reads CASSHEPTDTQYF. For the CDR3, the DNA is TGTGCCAGCAGTCACGAACCCACAGATACGCAGTATTTT. The variable domain in full, completed from reference TRBV28 and TRBJ2-3, reads DVKVTQSSRYLVKRTGEKVFLECVQDMDHENMFWYRQDPGLGLRLIYFSYDVKMKEKGDIPEGYSVSREKKERFSLILESASTNQTSMYLCASSHEPTDTQYFGPGTRLTVL.